Listed below are T cell receptor beta chains from one sample, sequenced in a study of T cells in Graves' hyperthyroidism and ophthalmopathy. TCRdb fed the multiplex PCR reads into MiXCR, producing one record per CDR3 protein. The sample lists hundreds of thousands of distinct CDR3 sequences, about 16% seen once, with 3.8% in the top ten. Sample: blood. These receptor sequences come from a woman in her twenties or thirties with Graves' hyperthyroidism. CDR3s include the opening cysteine and the closing phenylalanine or tryptophan. D genes are given only for firm matches. Rows may omit the clone size; those that give it use once, few, many or a size class.

j_call d_call clone_size v_call cdr3_nt cdr3_aa
TRBJ1-6 - once TRBV20-1 TGCAGTGCTAGGCTCGGGGCGGGATATAATTCACCCCTCCACTTT CSARLGAGYNSPLHF
TRBJ1-1 - many TRBV2 TGTGCCAGCCTGGGGGGGCGGTACACTGAAGCTTTCTTT CASLGGRYTEAFF
TRBJ1-5 - many TRBV7-9 TGTGCCAGCAGCTGGGGGGGATTAAATCAGCCCCAGCATTTT CASSWGGLNQPQHF
TRBJ2-7 - - TRBV2 TGTGCCAGCAGTGAGACGTTTATCAACCTCTACGAGCAGTACTTC CASSETFINLYEQYF
TRBJ2-7 TRBD2 - TRBV13 TGTGCCAGCAGCTTAGAAGCGGGAGGCCCGCACTCCTACGAGCAGTACTTC CASSLEAGGPHSYEQYF
TRBJ1-2 - - TRBV29-1 TGCAGCGTAGCTACAGGGTCAATCTATGGCTACACCTTC CSVATGSIYGYTF
TRBJ2-1 TRBD2 many TRBV6-2/TRBV6-3 TGTGCCAGCCGGAACGCGGGAGGCAATGAGCAGTTCTTC CASRNAGGNEQFF
TRBJ2-6 - many TRBV18 TGTGCCAGCAGCCCGCAGGGATCTGGGGCCAACGTCCTGACTTTC CASSPQGSGANVLTF
TRBJ2-7 - - TRBV5-1 TGCGCCAGCAGCCCGGCGGCACCACACGAGCAGTACTTC CASSPAAPHEQYF
TRBJ1-2 - many TRBV7-2 TGTGCCAGCAGGACAGGTCGCTATGGCTACACCTTC CASRTGRYGYTF
TRBJ2-1 - many TRBV28 TGTGCCAGCACCCGAGGGGGACTAAAGGACCTTTCCGACAATGAGCAGTTCTTC CASTRGGLKDLSDNEQFF
TRBJ2-7 TRBD2 many TRBV20-1 TGCAGTGCTCCGTTTGGGGGGGCCTACGAGCAGTACTTC CSAPFGGAYEQYF
TRBJ1-5 - - TRBV2 TGTGCCAGCAGTGACCTGGATTTCAGCAATCAGCCCCAGCATTTT CASSDLDFSNQPQHF
TRBJ2-3 - many TRBV5-8 TGTGCCAGCAGGTTCACTGGGGCGAATACGCAGTATTTT CASRFTGANTQYF
TRBJ1-1 - many TRBV12-3/TRBV12-4 TGTGCCAGCATCTGGGGGGAGGGCAGGAACACTGAAGCTTTCTTT CASIWGEGRNTEAFF
TRBJ1-2 TRBD1 few TRBV20-1 TGCAGTGCTAGCTACCGGGACAGGGTGAACTATGGCTACACCTTC CSASYRDRVNYGYTF
TRBJ2-1 TRBD2 few TRBV13 TGTGCCAGCAGCTACGGGACTAGCGGGAGGAGGGATGAGCAGTTCTTC CASSYGTSGRRDEQFF
TRBJ1-5 - many TRBV27 TGTGCCAGCAGTAACAGGGACGGGTACAATCAGCCCCAGCATTTT CASSNRDGYNQPQHF
TRBJ2-1 TRBD2 many TRBV11-2 TGTGCCAGCAGCCTCCGGACTAGCGGGAGACGAGAGCAGTTCTTC CASSLRTSGRREQFF
TRBJ1-6 - many TRBV5-1 TGCGCCAGCAGCTTCCGGGACGGCGGTTCACCCCTCCACTTT CASSFRDGGSPLHF
TRBJ2-7 TRBD1 few TRBV18 TGTGCCAGCTCACCTAGGGACAGGGGAACCTACGAGCAGTACTTC CASSPRDRGTYEQYF
TRBJ1-1 - many TRBV12-3/TRBV12-4 TGTGCCAGCAGTTTAGGACAGCACACTGAAGCTTTCTTT CASSLGQHTEAFF
TRBJ2-1 - - TRBV5-6 TGTGCCAGCAGCTTCCAGGGCCGTGACACCTCCTACAATGAGCAGTTCTTC CASSFQGRDTSYNEQFF
TRBJ2-7 - - TRBV5-4 TGTGCCAGCAGCACCAGTACAGGGACGGATTACGAGCAGTACTTC CASSTSTGTDYEQYF
TRBJ2-7 - many TRBV28 TGTGCCAGCAGTTTCCCCTCTAACGAGCAGTACTTC CASSFPSNEQYF